This T cell receptor (beta chain) was recorded in a study of healthy donors' naive CD4 and CD8 T cells. CD4+CD8-CD45RO-CD45RA+ cells were naive CD4+; CD8+CD4-CD45RA+CD27bright cells were naive CD8+. Overall study results and limits: Possible naive T cell homeostatic proliferation bias remained unaddressed. Alpha and beta chains were sequenced in bulk without pairing.

This CDR3 comprises 17 residues. Looked up from germline, CDR1 is SNHLY and CDR2 is FYNNEI. J was trimmed by 8 bases and V by 6 bases; bases with no gene match: 14. In regard to this clonotype: Its specificity is not known.

Starting from 500 ng of total RNA, TCR libraries were made with linear amplification. Each CDR3 protein is one row after TCRdb ran MiXCR on the reads. Of some 190,000 distinct CDR3 sequences listed, about 76% are singletons. The TCR originated in a pool of human donors in good health; the sample pools cells from several healthy donors. Sequenced input: naive CD4+ and CD8+ T cells sorted from blood, pooled from several donors. This chain connects TRBV2 to TRBJ1-6; TRBD1 matches at 9 bases. CDR3 sequence: CASSAGTGWRGDSPLHF. The DNA for the CDR3 is TGTGCCAGCAGCGCCGGGACAGGGTGGCGGGGTGATTCACCCCTCCACTTT.